This entry describes one T cell receptor beta chain. Its antigen is undetermined. This sample is part of a study of blood T cells in healthy people across ages. Whole-study results and caveats: Roughly linear age-related decline in beta diversity appeared, significant by age 40. There were more naive CD4+ cells and higher diversity in long-lived donors than in aged donors. Researchers report that TCR beta diversity correlated strongly with naive T cell percentage.

Per-sample PBMC isolation yielded at least 6.5 million cells. Then a second PCR, running about 7 to 11 cycles, was carried out with a sample-barcoded 5' primer and a J-beta primer mix. TCRdb redid the calling of the 5' RACE reads with MiXCR, one entry per CDR3 protein. Of nearly 1 million distinct CDR3 sequences listed, 51% are singletons. Looked up from germline, CDR1 is SNHLY and CDR2 is FYNNEI. There are 14 residues in the CDR3. The TCR was taken from a woman aged 60-75 years in good health. This rearrangement joins TRBV2 to TRBJ2-3; TRBD1 aligns across 9 bases. The specimen was blood. In DNA, the CDR3 is TGTGGAAGAACGGGACAGGGAGGTGCAGATACGCAGTATTTT. Its protein product is CGRTGQGGADTQYF.